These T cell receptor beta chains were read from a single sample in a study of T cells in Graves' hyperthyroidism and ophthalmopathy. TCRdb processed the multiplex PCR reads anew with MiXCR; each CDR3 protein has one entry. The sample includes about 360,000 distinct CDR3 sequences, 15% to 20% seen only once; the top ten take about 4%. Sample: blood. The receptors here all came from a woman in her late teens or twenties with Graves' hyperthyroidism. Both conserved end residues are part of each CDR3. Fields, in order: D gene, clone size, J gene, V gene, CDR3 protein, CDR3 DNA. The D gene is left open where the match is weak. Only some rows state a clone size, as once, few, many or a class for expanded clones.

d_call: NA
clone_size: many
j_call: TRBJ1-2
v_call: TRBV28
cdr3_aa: CASSLPGRANYGYTF
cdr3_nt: TGTGCCAGCAGTTTACCTGGGAGAGCTAACTATGGCTACACCTTC

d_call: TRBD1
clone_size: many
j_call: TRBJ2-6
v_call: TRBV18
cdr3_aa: CATRGQDASGANVLTF
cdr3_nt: TGTGCTACCCGTGGACAGGATGCCTCTGGGGCCAACGTCCTGACTTTC

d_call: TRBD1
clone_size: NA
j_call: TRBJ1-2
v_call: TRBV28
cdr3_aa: CASSSPWGTGWALNYGYTF
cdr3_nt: TGTGCCAGCAGTTCACCATGGGGGACAGGTTGGGCCCTTAACTATGGCTACACCTTC

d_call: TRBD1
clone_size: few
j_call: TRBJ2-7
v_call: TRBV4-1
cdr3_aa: CASSQPGQGTYEQYF
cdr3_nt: TGCGCCAGCAGCCAACCAGGACAGGGGACCTACGAGCAGTACTTC

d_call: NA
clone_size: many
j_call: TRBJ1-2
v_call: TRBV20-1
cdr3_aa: CSARDTHQLPLSYGYTF
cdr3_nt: TGCAGTGCTAGAGACACCCACCAATTACCCCTCTCCTATGGCTACACCTTC

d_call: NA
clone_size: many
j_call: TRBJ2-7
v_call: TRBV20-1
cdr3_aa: CSATDILGDEQYF
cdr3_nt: TGCAGTGCCACGGACATCTTGGGGGACGAGCAGTACTTC

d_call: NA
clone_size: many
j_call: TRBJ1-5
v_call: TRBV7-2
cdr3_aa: CASSLVRGANQPQHF
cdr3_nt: TGTGCCAGCAGCTTAGTACGGGGGGCGAATCAGCCCCAGCATTTT

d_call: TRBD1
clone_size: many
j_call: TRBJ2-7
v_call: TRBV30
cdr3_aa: CAWSRTGHEQYF
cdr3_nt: TGTGCCTGGAGTCGGACAGGCCACGAGCAGTACTTC

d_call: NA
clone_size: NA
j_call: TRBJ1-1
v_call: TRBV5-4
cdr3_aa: CASSLSPRYRVGGTEAFF
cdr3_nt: TGTGCCAGCAGCTTGTCCCCACGTTACAGGGTCGGGGGCACTGAAGCTTTCTTT

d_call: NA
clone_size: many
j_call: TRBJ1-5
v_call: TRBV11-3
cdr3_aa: CASSLHLNQPQHF
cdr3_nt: TGTGCCAGCAGCTTACATCTAAATCAGCCCCAGCATTTT

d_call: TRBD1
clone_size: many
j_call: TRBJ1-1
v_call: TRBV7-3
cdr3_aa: CASSLTSGTAEAFF
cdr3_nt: TGTGCCAGCAGCTTAACATCCGGGACAGCGGAAGCTTTCTTT

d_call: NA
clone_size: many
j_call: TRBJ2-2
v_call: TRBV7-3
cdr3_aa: CASSLRGLDRDGNTGELFF
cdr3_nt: TGTGCCAGCAGCTTAAGGGGCCTCGATCGGGACGGCAACACCGGGGAGCTGTTTTTT

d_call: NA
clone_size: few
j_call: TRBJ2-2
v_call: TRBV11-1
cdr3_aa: CASSLFPDGAGELFF
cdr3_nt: TGTGCCAGCAGCTTGTTCCCCGACGGGGCCGGGGAGCTGTTTTTT

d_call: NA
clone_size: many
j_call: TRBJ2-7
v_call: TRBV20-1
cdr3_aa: CSARPGNSYEQYF
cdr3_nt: TGCAGTGCTAGGCCGGGCAACTCCTACGAGCAGTACTTC

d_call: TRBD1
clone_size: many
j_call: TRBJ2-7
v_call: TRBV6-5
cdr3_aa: CASSPNRQGYYGQYF
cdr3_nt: TGTGCCAGCAGCCCAAACCGACAGGGCTACTATGGGCAGTACTTC

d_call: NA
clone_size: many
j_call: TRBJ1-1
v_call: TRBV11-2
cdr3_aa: CASSLDLLRAAEAFF
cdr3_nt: TGTGCCAGCAGCTTAGACCTCTTGCGGGCGGCTGAAGCTTTCTTT

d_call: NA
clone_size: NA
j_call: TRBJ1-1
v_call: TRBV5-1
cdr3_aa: CASSRKAGGLNTEAFF
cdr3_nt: TGCGCCAGCAGCCGGAAGGCCGGGGGCTTGAACACTGAAGCTTTCTTT

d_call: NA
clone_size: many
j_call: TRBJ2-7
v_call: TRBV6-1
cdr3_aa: CASSEGRVTYEQYF
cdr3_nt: TGTGCCAGCAGTGAAGGCAGGGTAACCTACGAGCAGTACTTC

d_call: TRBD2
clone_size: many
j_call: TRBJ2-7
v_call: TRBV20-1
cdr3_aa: CSAHRDGGFEQYF
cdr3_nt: TGCAGTGCGCACCGGGACGGGGGGTTCGAGCAGTACTTC